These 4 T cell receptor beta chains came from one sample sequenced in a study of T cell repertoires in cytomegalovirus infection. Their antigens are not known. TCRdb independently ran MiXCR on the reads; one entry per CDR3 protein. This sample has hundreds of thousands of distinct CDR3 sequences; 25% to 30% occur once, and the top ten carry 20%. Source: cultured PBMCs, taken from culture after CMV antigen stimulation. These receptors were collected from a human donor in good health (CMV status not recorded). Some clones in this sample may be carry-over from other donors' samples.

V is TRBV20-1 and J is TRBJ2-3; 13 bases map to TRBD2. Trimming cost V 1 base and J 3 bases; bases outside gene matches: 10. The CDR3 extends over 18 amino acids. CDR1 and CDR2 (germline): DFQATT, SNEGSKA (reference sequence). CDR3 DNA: TGCAGTGCTAGAGGTGTGGAACTAGCGGGAGGGCGTACAGATACGCAGTATTTT. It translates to CSARGVELAGGRTDTQYF.

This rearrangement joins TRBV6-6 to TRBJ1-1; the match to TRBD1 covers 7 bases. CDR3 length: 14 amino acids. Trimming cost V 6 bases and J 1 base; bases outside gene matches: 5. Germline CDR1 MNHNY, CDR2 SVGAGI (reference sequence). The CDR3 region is CASRQGKTNTEAFF. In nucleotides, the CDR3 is TGTGCCAGCAGACAGGGGAAAACGAACACTGAAGCTTTCTTT.

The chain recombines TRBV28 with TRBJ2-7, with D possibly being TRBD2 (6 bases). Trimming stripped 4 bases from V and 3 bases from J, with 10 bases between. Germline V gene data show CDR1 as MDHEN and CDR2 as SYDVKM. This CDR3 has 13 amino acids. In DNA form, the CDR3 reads TGTGCCAGCAGTTCGGGACTCGACTACGAGCAGTACTTC. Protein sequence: CASSSGLDYEQYF.

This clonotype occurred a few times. CDR3 coding DNA: TGTGCCAGCAGCCTACGGGACAGGAACACCGGGGAGCTGTTTTTT. Amino acid sequence: CASSLRDRNTGELFF. The chain recombines TRBV7-2 with TRBJ2-2; 7 nucleotides line up with TRBD1. CDR3 size: 15 residues. Per germline, CDR1 SGHTA and CDR2 FQGNSA. The V and J ends lost 5 bases and 1 base, in that order; junction bases with no gene match: 4.